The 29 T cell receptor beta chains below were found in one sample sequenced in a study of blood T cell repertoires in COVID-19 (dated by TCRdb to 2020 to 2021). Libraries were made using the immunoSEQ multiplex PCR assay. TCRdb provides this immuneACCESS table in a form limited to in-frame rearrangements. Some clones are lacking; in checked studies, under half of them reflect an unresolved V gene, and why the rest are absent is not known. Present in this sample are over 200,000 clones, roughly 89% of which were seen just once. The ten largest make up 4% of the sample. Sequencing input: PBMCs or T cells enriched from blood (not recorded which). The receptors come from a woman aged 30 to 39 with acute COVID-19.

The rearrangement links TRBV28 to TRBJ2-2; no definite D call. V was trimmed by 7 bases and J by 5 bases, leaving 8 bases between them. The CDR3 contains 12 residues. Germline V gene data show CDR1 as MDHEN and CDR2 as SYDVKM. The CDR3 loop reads CASTLLTGELFF. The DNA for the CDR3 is TGTGCCAGCACCCTCCTAACCGGGGAGCTGTTTTTT.

CDR3 DNA sequence: TGCAGCGTTTGGGACAGGGGGAAGGAGGGCACTGAAGCTTTCTTT. Its translation is CSVWDRGKEGTEAFF. The V call is TRBV29-1, the J call TRBJ1-1, with 11 bases fitting TRBD1. In germline, CDR1 is SQVTM, CDR2 ANQGSEA. The junction had 9 bases not matched to a gene; V was cut back by 5 bases and J by 4 bases. CDR3 size: 15 residues.

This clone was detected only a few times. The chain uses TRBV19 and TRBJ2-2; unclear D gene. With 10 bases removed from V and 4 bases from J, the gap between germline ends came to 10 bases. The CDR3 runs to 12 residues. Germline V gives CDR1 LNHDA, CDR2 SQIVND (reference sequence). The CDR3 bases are TGTGCCACCTTACAGATCACCGGGGAGCTGTTTTTT. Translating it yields CATLQITGELFF.

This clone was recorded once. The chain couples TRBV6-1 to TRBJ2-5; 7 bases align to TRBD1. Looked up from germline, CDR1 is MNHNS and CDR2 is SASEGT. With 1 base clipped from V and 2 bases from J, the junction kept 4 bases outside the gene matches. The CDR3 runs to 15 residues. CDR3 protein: CASSEGGTEQETQYF. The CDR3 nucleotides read TGTGCCAGCAGTGAAGGAGGGACAGAACAAGAGACCCAGTACTTC.

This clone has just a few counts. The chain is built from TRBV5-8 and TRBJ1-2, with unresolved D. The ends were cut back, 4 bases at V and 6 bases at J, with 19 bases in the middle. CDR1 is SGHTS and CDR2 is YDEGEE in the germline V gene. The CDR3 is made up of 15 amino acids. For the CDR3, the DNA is TGTGCCAGCAGCCGCGATACCTTCCAGGTGGATGGCTACACCTTC. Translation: CASSRDTFQVDGYTF.

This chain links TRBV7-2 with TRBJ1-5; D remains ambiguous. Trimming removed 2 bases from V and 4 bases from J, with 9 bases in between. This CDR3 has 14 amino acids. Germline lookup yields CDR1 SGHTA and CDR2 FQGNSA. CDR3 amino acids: CASSLTDTNQPQHF. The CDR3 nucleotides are TGTGCCAGCAGCTTAACCGACACTAATCAGCCCCAGCATTTT. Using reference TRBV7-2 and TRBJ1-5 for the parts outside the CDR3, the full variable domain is GAGVSQSPSNKVTEKGKDVELRCDPISGHTALYWYRQSLGQGLEFLIYFQGNSAPDKSGLPSDRFSAERTGGSVSTLTIQRTQQEDSAVYLCASSLTDTNQPQHFGDGTRLSIL.

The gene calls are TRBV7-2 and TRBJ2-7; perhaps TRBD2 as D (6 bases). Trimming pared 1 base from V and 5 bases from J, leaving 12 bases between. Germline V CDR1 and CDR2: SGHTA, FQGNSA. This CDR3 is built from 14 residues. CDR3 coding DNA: TGTGCCAGCAGCTTAGGGCTAGCGTTGGACGAGCAGTACTTC. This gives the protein CASSLGLALDEQYF.

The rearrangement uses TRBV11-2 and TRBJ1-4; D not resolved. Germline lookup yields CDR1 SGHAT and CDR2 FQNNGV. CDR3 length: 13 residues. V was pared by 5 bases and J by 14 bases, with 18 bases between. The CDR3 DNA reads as TGTGCCAGCAGCCCACAACGGGAATACGGGCTGTTTTTT. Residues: CASSPQREYGLFF.

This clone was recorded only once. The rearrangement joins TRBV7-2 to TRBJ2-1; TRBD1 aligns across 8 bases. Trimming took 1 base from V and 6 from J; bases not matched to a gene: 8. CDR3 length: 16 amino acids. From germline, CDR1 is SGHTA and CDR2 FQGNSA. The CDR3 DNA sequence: TGTGCCAGCAGCTTAGATCGGGACAGGTCTTCCAATGAGCAGTTCTTC. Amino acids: CASSLDRDRSSNEQFF.

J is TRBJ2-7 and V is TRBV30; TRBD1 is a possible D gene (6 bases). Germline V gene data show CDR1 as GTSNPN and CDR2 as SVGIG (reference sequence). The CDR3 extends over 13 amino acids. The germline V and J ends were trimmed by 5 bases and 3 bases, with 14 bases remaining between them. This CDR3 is CAWSLGQSYEQYF. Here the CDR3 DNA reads TGTGCCTGGTCTTTGGGACAAAGCTACGAGCAGTACTTC.

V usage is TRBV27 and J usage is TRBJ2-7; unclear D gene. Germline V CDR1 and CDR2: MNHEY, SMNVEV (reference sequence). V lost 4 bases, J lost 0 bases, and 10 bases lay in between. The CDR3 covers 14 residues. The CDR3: CASSWAGYSYEQYF. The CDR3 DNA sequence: TGTGCCAGCAGTTGGGCAGGCTACTCCTACGAGCAGTACTTC.

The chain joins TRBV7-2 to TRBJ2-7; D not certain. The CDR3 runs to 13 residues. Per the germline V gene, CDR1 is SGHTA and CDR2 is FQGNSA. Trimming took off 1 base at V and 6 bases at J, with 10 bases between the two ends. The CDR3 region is CASSLEPRFEQYF. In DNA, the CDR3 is TGTGCCAGCAGCTTAGAGCCCAGGTTCGAGCAGTACTTC.

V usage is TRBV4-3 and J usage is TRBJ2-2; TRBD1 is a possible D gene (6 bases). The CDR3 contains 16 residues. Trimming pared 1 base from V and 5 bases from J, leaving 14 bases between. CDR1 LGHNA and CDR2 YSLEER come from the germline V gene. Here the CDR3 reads CASSQGGTWATGELFF. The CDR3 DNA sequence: TGCGCCAGCAGCCAAGGAGGGACATGGGCTACCGGGGAGCTGTTTTTT.

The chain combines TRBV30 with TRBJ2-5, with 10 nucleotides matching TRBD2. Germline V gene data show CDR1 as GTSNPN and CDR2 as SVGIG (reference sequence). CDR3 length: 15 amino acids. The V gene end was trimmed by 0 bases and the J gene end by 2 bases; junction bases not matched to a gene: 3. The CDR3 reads CAWSVGSGGQETQYF. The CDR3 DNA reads TGTGCCTGGAGTGTGGGTAGCGGGGGGCAAGAGACCCAGTACTTC.

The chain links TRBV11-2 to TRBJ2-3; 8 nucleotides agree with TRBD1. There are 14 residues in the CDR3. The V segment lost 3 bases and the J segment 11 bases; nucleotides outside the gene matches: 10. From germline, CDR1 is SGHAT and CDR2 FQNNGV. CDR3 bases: TGTGCCAGCAGCTTGCCCCCCGGACAGGGAGGGCAGTATTTT. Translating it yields CASSLPPGQGGQYF.

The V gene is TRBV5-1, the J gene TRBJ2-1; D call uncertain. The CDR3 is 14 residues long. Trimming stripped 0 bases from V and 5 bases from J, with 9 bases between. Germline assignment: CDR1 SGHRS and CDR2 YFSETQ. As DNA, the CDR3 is TGCGCCAGCAGCTTGGGCCAGAATCACAATGAGCAGTTCTTC. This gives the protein CASSLGQNHNEQFF.

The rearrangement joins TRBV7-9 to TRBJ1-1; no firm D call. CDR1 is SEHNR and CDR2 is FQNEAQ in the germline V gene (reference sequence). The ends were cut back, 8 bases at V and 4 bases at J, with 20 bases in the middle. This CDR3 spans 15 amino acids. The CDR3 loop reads CASSLPGAGSTEAFF. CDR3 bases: TGTGCCAGCTCACTCCCTGGCGCCGGGAGCACTGAAGCTTTCTTT.

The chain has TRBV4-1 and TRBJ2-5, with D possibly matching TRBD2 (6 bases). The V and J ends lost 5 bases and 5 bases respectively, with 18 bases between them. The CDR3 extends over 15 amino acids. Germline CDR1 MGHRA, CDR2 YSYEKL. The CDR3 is CASSVHLGGRETQYF. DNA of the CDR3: TGCGCCAGCAGCGTCCACTTGGGGGGTAGGGAGACCCAGTACTTC.

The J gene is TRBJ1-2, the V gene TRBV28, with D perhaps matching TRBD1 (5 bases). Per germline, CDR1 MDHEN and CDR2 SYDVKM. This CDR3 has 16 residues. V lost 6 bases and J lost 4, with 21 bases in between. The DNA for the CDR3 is TGTGCCAGCAGGTCATCTACAGGACGAGGAATCTATGGCTACACCTTC. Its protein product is CASRSSTGRGIYGYTF.

DNA of the CDR3: TGCAGCGTTATACTTCAGGACAAAATCTATGGCTACACCTTC. This gives the protein CSVILQDKIYGYTF. J is TRBJ1-2 and V is TRBV29-1; D might be TRBD1 (5 bases). The CDR3 covers 14 residues. V lost 5 bases and J lost 4, with 17 bases in between. The V gene's germline CDR1 is SQVTM and CDR2 ANQGSEA.

CDR3 nucleotides: TGCGCCAGCCACCGACAGGGGGCGACTAATGAAAAACTGTTTTTT. It translates to CASHRQGATNEKLFF. The gene calls are TRBV5-1 and TRBJ1-4; 10 nucleotides line up with TRBD1. CDR1 and CDR2 from the germline V gene are SGHRS and YFSETQ. Trimming removed 7 bases from V and 2 bases from J; junction bases left unmatched: 5. The CDR3 has 15 amino acids. Looking up the rest from reference TRBV5-1 and TRBJ1-4 gives the full variable domain: KAGVTQTPRYLIKTRGQQVTLSCSPISGHRSVSWYQQTPGQGLQFLFEYFSETQRNKGNFPGRFSGRQFSNSRSEMNVSTLELGDSALYLCASHRQGATNEKLFFGSGTQLSVL.

The CDR3 DNA reads TGTGCCAGCAGCTCGGGGACAGGGGGCGCGGCGTCCTACGAGCAGTACTTC. Protein sequence: CASSSGTGGAASYEQYF. This chain uses TRBV5-5 with TRBJ2-7, with 12 positions matching TRBD1. Germline lookup yields CDR1 SGHKS and CDR2 YYEKEE (reference sequence). V was clipped by 3 bases and J by 1 base; unmatched bases: 8. CDR3 length: 17 residues. Variable domain in full (rest from reference TRBV5-5 and TRBJ2-7): DAGVTQSPTHLIKTRGQQVTLRCSPISGHKSVSWYQQVLGQGPQFIFQYYEKEERGRGNFPDRFSARQFPNYSSELNVNALLLGDSALYLCASSSGTGGAASYEQYFGPGTRLTVT.

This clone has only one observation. The DNA of the CDR3 is TGCGCCAGCAGCCAAGATCAGGGGGATACGCAGTATTTT. Translated: CASSQDQGDTQYF. This chain joins TRBV4-1 and TRBJ2-3; D is perhaps TRBD1 (6 bases). Germline CDR1 and CDR2: MGHRA and YSYEKL. The CDR3 has 13 residues. V dropped 0 bases and J dropped 6 bases, with 7 bases sitting between them.

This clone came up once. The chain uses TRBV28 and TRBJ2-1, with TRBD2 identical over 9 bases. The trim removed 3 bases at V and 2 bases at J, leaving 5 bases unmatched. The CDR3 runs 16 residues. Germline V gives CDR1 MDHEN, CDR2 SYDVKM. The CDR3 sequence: CASSLGLAAPYNEQFF. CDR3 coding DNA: TGTGCCAGCAGTTTGGGACTAGCCGCCCCCTACAATGAGCAGTTCTTC.

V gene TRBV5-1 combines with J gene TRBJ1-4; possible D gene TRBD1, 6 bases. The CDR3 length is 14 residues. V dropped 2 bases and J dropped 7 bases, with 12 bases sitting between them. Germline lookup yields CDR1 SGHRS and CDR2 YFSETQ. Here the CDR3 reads CASSLTGYGEKLFF. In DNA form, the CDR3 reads TGCGCCAGCAGCTTAACAGGGTACGGTGAAAAACTGTTTTTT.

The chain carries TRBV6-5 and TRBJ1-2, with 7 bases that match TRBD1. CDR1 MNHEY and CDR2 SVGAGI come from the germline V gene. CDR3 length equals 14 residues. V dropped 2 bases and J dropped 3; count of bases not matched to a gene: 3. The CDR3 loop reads CASSYRGQYYGYTF. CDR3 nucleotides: TGTGCCAGCAGTTACCGGGGACAGTACTATGGCTACACCTTC.

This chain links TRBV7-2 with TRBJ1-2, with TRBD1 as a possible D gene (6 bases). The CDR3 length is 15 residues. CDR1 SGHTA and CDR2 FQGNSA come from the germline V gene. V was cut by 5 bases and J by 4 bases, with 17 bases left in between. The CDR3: CASSPFGGAGYGYTF. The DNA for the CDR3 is TGTGCCAGCAGCCCGTTTGGGGGGGCAGGCTATGGCTACACCTTC.

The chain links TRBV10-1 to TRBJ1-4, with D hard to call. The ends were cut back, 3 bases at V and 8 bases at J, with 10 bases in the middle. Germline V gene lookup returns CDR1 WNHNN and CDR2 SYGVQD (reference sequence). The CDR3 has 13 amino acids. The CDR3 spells CASSDIGVEKLFF. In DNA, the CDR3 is TGCGCCAGCAGTGACATCGGGGTCGAAAAACTGTTTTTT.

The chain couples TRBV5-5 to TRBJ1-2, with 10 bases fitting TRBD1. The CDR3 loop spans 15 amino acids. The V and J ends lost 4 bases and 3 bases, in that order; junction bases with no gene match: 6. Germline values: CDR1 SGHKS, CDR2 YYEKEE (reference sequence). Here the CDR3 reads CASSQPGQGHYGYTF. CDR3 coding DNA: TGTGCCAGCAGCCAACCGGGACAGGGGCACTATGGCTACACCTTC. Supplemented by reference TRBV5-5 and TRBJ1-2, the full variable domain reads DAGVTQSPTHLIKTRGQQVTLRCSPISGHKSVSWYQQVLGQGPQFIFQYYEKEERGRGNFPDRFSARQFPNYSSELNVNALLLGDSALYLCASSQPGQGHYGYTFGSGTRLTVV.